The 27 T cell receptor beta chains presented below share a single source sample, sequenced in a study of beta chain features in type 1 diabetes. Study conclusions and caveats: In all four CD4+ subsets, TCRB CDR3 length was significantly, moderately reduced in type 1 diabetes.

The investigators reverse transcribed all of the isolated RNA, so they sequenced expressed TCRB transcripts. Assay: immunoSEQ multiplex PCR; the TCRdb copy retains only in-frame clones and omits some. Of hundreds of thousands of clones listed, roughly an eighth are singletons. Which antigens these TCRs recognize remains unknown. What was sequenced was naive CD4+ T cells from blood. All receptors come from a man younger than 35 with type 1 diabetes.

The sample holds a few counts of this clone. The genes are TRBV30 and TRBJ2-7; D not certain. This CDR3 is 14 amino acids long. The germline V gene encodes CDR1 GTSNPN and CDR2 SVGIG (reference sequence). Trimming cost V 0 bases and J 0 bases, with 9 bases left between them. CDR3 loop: CAWSVGQSSYEQYF. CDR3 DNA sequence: TGTGCCTGGAGTGTAGGCCAGAGCTCCTACGAGCAGTACTTC.

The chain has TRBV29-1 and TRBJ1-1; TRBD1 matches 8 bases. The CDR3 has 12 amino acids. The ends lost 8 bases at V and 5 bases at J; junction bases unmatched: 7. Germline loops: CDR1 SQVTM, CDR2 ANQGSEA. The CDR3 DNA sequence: TGCAGCATTAGACAGGGGAAGACTGAAGCTTTCTTT. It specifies CSIRQGKTEAFF.

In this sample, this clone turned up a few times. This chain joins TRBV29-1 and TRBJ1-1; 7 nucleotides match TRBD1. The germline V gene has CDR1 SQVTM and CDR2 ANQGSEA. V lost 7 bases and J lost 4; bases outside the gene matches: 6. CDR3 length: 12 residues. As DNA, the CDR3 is TGCAGCGCCGGAAGACAGGGCACTGAAGCTTTCTTT. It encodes CSAGRQGTEAFF.

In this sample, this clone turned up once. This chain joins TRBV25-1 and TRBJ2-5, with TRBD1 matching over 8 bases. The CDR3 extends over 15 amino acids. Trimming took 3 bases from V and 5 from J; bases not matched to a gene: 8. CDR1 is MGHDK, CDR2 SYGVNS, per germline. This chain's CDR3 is CASSDSGQGAETQYF. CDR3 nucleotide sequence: TGTGCCAGCAGTGATTCCGGACAGGGAGCGGAGACCCAGTACTTC.

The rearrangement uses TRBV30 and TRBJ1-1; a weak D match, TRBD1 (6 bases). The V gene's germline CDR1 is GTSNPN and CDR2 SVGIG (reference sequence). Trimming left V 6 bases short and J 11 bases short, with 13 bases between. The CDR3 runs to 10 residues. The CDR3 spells CACPGGAAFF. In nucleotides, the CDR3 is TGTGCCTGCCCGGGGGGCGCGGCTTTCTTT.

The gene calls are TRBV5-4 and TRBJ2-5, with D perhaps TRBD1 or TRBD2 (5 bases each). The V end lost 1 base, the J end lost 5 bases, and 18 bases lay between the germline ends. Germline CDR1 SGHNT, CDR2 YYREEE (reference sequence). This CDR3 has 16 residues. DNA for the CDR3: TGTGCCAGCAGCTTGTGGGAGCGCAGGGTAGAGGAGACCCAGTACTTC. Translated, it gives CASSLWERRVEETQYF.

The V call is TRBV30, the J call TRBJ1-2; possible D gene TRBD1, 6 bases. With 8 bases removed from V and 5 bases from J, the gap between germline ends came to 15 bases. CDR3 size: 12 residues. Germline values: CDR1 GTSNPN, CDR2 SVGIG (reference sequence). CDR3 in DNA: TGTGCCCTGGAAAGGGGGAATTATGGCTACACCTTC. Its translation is CALERGNYGYTF.

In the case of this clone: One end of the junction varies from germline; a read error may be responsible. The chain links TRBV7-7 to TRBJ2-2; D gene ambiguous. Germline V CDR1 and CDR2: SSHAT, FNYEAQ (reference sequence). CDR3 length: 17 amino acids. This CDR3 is CASSLVARARNTGELFF. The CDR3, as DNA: TGTGCTAGCAGCTTAGTAGCTAGGGCGCGGAACACCGGGGAGCTGTTTTTT.

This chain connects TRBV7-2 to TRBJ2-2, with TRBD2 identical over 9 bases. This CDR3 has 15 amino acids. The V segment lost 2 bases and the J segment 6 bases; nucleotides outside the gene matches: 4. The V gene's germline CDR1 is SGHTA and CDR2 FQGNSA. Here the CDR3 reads CASSLSLAGPGELFF. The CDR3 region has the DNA TGTGCCAGCAGCTTAAGTCTAGCGGGGCCCGGGGAGCTGTTTTTT.

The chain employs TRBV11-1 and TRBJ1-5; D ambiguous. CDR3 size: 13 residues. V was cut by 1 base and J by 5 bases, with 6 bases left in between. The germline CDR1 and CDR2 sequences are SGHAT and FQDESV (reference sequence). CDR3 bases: TGTGCCAGCAGCTTAGGAGGAGATCAGCCCCAGCATTTT. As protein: CASSLGGDQPQHF.

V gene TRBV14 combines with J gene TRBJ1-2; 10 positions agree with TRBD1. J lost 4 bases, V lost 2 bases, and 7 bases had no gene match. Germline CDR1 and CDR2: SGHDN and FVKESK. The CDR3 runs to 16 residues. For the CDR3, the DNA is TGTGCCAGCAGCCAACTGGGGGACAGGGGTGTCTATGGCTACACCTTC. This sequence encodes CASSQLGDRGVYGYTF.

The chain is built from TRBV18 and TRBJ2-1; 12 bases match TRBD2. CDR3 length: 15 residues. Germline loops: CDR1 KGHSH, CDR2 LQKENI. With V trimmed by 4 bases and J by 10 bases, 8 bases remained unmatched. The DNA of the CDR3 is TGTGCCAGCTCACTTCGACTAGCGGGGGAAGAGGAGCAGTTCTTC. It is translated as CASSLRLAGEEEQFF.

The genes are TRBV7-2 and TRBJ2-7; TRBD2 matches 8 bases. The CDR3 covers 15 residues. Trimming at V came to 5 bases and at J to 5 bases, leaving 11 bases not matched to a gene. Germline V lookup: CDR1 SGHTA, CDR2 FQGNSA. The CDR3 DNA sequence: TGTGCCAGCAGCCCGGGAGGGCTAGCGATCCACGAGCAGTACTTC. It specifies CASSPGGLAIHEQYF.

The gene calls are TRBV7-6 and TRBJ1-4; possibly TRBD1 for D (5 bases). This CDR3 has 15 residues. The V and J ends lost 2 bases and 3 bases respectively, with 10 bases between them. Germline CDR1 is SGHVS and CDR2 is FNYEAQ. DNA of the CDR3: TGTGCCAGCAGCTTATTGGGACGCGCTAATGAAAAACTGTTTTTT. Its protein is CASSLLGRANEKLFF.

The CDR3 coding sequence is TGTGCCAGTACCTATCGGGTCTCCTACAATGAGCAGTTCTTC. Its translation is CASTYRVSYNEQFF. This chain connects TRBV19 to TRBJ2-1; D unclear. Trimming removed 7 bases at V and 0 bases at J, with 10 bases between. The CDR3 consists of 14 residues. Germline CDR1 reads LNHDA; CDR2 reads SQIVND (reference sequence).

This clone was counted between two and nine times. CDR3 protein: CASSPQTASYEQYF. For the CDR3, the DNA is TGTGCCAGCAGCCCGCAGACAGCCTCCTACGAGCAGTACTTC. This chain uses TRBV7-6 with TRBJ2-7; possible D gene TRBD1, 5 bases. This CDR3 is 14 amino acids long. Germline loops: CDR1 SGHVS, CDR2 FNYEAQ. V dropped 5 bases and J dropped 0 bases, with 11 bases sitting between them.

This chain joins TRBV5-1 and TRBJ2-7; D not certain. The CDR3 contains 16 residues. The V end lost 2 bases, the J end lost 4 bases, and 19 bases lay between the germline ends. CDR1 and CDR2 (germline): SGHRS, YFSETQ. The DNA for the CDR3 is TGCGCCAGCAGCTTTGAGAGAGTCACAATAAGGTACGAGCAGTACTTC. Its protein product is CASSFERVTIRYEQYF. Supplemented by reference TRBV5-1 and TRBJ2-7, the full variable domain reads KAGVTQTPRYLIKTRGQQVTLSCSPISGHRSVSWYQQTPGQGLQFLFEYFSETQRNKGNFPGRFSGRQFSNSRSEMNVSTLELGDSALYLCASSFERVTIRYEQYFGPGTRLTVT.

This CDR3 reads CASSPSDYRGGNEQYF. In nucleotides, the CDR3 is TGCGCCAGCAGTCCGTCAGACTACAGGGGTGGCAACGAGCAGTACTTC. J is TRBJ2-7 and V is TRBV23-1; TRBD1 aligns across 7 bases. TRBV23-1 carries the ORF label, with uncertain function. This CDR3 has 16 residues. V lost 4 bases, J lost 5 bases, and 14 bases stayed unmatched.

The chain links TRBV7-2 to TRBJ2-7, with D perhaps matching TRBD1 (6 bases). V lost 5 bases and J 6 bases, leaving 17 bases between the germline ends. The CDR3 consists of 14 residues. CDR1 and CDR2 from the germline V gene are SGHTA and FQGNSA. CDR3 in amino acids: CASSPQGRGLEQYF. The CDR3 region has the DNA TGTGCCAGCAGCCCGCAGGGGAGAGGGCTCGAGCAGTACTTC. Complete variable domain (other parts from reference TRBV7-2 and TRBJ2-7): GAGVSQSPSNKVTEKGKDVELRCDPISGHTALYWYRQSLGQGLEFLIYFQGNSAPDKSGLPSDRFSAERTGGSVSTLTIQRTQQEDSAVYLCASSPQGRGLEQYFGPGTRLTVT.

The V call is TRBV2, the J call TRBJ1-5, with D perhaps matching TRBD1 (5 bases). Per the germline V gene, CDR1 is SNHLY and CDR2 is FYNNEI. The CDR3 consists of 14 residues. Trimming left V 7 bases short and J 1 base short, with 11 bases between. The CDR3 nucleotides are TGTGCCAGCAAGGCAGGGAGAAGCAATCAGCCCCAGCATTTT. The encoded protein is CASKAGRSNQPQHF.

This chain's CDR3 is CASSYFRGEGLNTQYF. As DNA, the CDR3 is TGTGCCAGCAGTTATTTTAGGGGGGAAGGTTTGAATACGCAGTATTTT. The V and J genes are TRBV27 and TRBJ2-3; D is tentatively TRBD1 or TRBD2 (6 bases each). This CDR3 has 16 residues. CDR1 and CDR2 (germline): MNHEY, SMNVEV (reference sequence). Trimming left V 4 bases short and J 7 bases short, with 21 bases between.

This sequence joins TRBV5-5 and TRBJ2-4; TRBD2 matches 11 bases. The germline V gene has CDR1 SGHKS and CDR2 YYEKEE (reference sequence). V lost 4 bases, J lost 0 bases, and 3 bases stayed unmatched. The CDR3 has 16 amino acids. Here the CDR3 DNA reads TGTGCCAGCAGCGCCGGACTAGCGGGAGCCAAAAACATTCAGTACTTC. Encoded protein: CASSAGLAGAKNIQYF.

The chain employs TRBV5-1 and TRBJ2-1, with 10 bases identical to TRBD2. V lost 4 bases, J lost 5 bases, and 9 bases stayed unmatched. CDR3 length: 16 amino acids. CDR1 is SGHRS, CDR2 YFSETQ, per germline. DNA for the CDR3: TGCGCCAGCAGCCCTCCAGCGGGAGGGCCGAACAATGAGCAGTTCTTC. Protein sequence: CASSPPAGGPNNEQFF. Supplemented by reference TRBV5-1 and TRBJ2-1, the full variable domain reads KAGVTQTPRYLIKTRGQQVTLSCSPISGHRSVSWYQQTPGQGLQFLFEYFSETQRNKGNFPGRFSGRQFSNSRSEMNVSTLELGDSALYLCASSPPAGGPNNEQFFGPGTRLTVL.

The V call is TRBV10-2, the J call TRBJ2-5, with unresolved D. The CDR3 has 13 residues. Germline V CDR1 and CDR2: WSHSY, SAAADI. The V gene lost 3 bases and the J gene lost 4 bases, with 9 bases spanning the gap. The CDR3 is CASSDIWRETQYF. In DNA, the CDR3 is TGCGCCAGCAGTGACATCTGGAGAGAGACCCAGTACTTC.

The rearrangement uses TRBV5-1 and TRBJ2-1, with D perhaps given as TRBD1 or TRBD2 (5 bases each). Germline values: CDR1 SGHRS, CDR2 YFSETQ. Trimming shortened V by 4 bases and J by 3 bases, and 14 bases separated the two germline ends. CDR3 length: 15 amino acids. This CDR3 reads CASSTAGTDYNEQFF. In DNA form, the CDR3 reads TGCGCCAGCAGCACAGCCGGGACGGACTACAATGAGCAGTTCTTC.

The DNA for the CDR3 is TGCGCCAGCAGCTTGGTCACCCTTGAGACCCAGTACTTC. Translated: CASSLVTLETQYF. This chain links TRBV5-1 with TRBJ2-5; D is uncertain. V gave up 0 bases and J gave up 5 bases, with 8 bases separating them. The V gene's germline CDR1 is SGHRS and CDR2 YFSETQ. The CDR3 contains 13 residues. The whole variable domain, remainder taken from reference TRBV5-1 and TRBJ2-5, is KAGVTQTPRYLIKTRGQQVTLSCSPISGHRSVSWYQQTPGQGLQFLFEYFSETQRNKGNFPGRFSGRQFSNSRSEMNVSTLELGDSALYLCASSLVTLETQYFGPGTRLLVL.

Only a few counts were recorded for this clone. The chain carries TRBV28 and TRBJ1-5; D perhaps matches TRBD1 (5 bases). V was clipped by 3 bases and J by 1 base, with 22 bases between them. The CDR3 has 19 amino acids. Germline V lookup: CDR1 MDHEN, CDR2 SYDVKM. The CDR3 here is CASSFRTRRQFSSNQPQHF. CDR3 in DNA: TGTGCCAGCAGTTTTCGGACCCGAAGACAGTTTTCGAGCAATCAGCCCCAGCATTTT.